Listed below are T cell receptor beta chains from one sample, sequenced in a study of cytomegalovirus exposure and HLA in healthy donors. This table comes from immunoSEQ multiplex PCR, and its TCRdb copy is limited to in-frame clones, with some not included. Its table lists roughly 90,000 clones. The specimen was PBMCs. The receptors derive from a man aged 50 to 59 in good health and CMV-seropositive. Both conserved end residues are part of each CDR3. The D gene is left open where the match is weak.

j_call | d_call | v_call | cdr3_length | cdr3_nt | cdr3_aa
TRBJ2-4 | - | TRBV5-4 | 16 | TGTGCCAGCAGCAAAACGGGAGGGGGCAACAAAAACATTCAGTACTTC | CASSKTGGGNKNIQYF
TRBJ1-1 | - | TRBV28 | 12 | TGTGCCAGCAGACCTGACAGTACTGAAGCTTTCTTT | CASRPDSTEAFF
TRBJ2-1 | - | TRBV19 | 17 | TGTGCCAGTAGTATAGATCGCGCGAAGAGCTCCTACAATGAGCAGTTCTTC | CASSIDRAKSSYNEQFF
TRBJ1-1 | - | TRBV23-1 | 14 | TGCGCCAGCAGTCGATGGGCCCGGAGGACTGAAGCTTTCTTT | CASSRWARRTEAFF
TRBJ2-7 | - | TRBV6-5 | 16 | TGTGCCAGCAGTTACATCTTAAGGGGCGAGCCCTACGAGCAGTACTTC | CASSYILRGEPYEQYF
TRBJ1-1 | - | TRBV30 | 13 | TGTGCCTGGAGTGTACGAAGGCGGGATCTGGCTTTCTTT | CAWSVRRRDLAFF
TRBJ2-3 | TRBD2 | TRBV15 | 15 | TGTGCCACCAGACCTGGGACTAGTTCCACAGATACGCAGTATTTT | CATRPGTSSTDTQYF
TRBJ1-1 | - | TRBV30 | 14 | TGTGCCTGGCTGATTGGACTCATGAACACTGAAGCTTTCTTT | CAWLIGLMNTEAFF
TRBJ1-2 | TRBD1 | TRBV7-3 | 14 | TGTGCCAGCAGCGCACACGGGACAGAATATGGCTACACCTTC | CASSAHGTEYGYTF
TRBJ2-1 | TRBD2 | TRBV6-1 | 15 | TGTGCCAGCAGTGAATCGGGGGGGCGCGTAAATGAGCAGTTCTTC | CASSESGGRVNEQFF
TRBJ2-2 | - | TRBV10-1 | 14 | TGCGCCAGCAGTGATGGCAGTTACACCGGGGAGCTGTTTTTT | CASSDGSYTGELFF
TRBJ2-3 | - | TRBV2 | 13 | TGTGCCGGTGGTAGGGGAGGAACAGATACGCAGTATTTT | CAGGRGGTDTQYF
TRBJ2-3 | TRBD2 | TRBV28 | 16 | TGTGCCAGCAGCCAAACTCCCGGGAGGACGACAGATACGCAGTATTTT | CASSQTPGRTTDTQYF
TRBJ2-1 | TRBD2 | TRBV29-1 | 13 | TGCAGCGCTAGCGGGAGCTTCGACAATGAGCAGTTCTTC | CSASGSFDNEQFF
TRBJ1-4 | TRBD1 | TRBV5-1 | 14 | TGCGCCAGCAGCCCCGGGACAGGGGGTGAAAAACTGTTTTTT | CASSPGTGGEKLFF
TRBJ1-5 | - | TRBV19 | 15 | TGTGCCAGTAGTCGTGGGGCGTCCCCCAATCAGCCCCAGCATTTT | CASSRGASPNQPQHF
TRBJ2-2 | TRBD2 | TRBV7-9 | 15 | TGTGCCAGCAGCTTATCTAGCGGGTACACCGGGGAGCTGTTTTTT | CASSLSSGYTGELFF
TRBJ2-5 | TRBD1 | TRBV2 | 15 | TGTGCCAGCACCGGGACAGCTCGCGTAGAAGAGACCCAGTACTTC | CASTGTARVEETQYF
TRBJ2-2 | TRBD1 | TRBV12-5 | 17 | TGTGCTAGTGGTCCTCCGGGACAGGGGGCCCTGACCGGGGAGCTGTTTTTT | CASGPPGQGALTGELFF
TRBJ1-1 | - | TRBV18 | 14 | TGTGCCAGCTCACTTCAGGTTATGAACACTGAAGCTTTCTTT | CASSLQVMNTEAFF
TRBJ2-2 | TRBD2 | TRBV11-2 | 17 | TGTGCCAGCAGCTCCCCCCGGGGCGGGAGTACAACCGGGGAGCTGTTTTTT | CASSSPRGGSTTGELFF
TRBJ1-1 | - | TRBV20-1 | 11 | TGCAGTGCCCAGGTGGGCTATGAAGCTTTCTTT | CSAQVGYEAFF
TRBJ1-5 | - | TRBV18 | 14 | TGTGCCAGCTCCCTGACAGACCGCAATCAGCCCCAGCATTTT | CASSLTDRNQPQHF
TRBJ1-4 | - | TRBV11-2 | 13 | TGTGCCAGCAGTTCGGGGATAAATGAAAAACTGTTTTTT | CASSSGINEKLFF
TRBJ2-2 | - | TRBV6-5 | 16 | TGTGCCAGCAGTTTTCGCGGGGGCCCCCCAGCCGGGGAGCTGTTTTTT | CASSFRGGPPAGELFF
TRBJ2-5 | - | TRBV6-5 | 16 | TGTGCCAGCAGTTACTCCTTAGGATCAGGGATGGAGACCCAGTACTTC | CASSYSLGSGMETQYF
TRBJ2-1 | TRBD2 | TRBV7-9 | 14 | TGTGCCAGCAGCCCCGGGGGGTCGATGAATGAGCAGTTCTTC | CASSPGGSMNEQFF
TRBJ2-1 | TRBD1 | TRBV5-1 | 14 | TGCGCCAGCAGCTCGGACAGGGGTTTCGATGAGCAGTTCTTC | CASSSDRGFDEQFF
TRBJ2-6 | - | TRBV14 | 16 | TGTGCCACCAAACAGGGTTATGACTCTGGGGCCAACGTCCTGACTTTC | CATKQGYDSGANVLTF
TRBJ2-6 | - | TRBV7-8 | 20 | TGTGCCAGCAGCCAGAGCAGGGGACCCCTGAGGAGCTCTGGGGCCAACGTCCTGACTTTC | CASSQSRGPLRSSGANVLTF
TRBJ1-2 | - | TRBV5-1 | 13 | TGCGCCAGCAGCTTCACAGGGAGCTATGGCTACACCTTC | CASSFTGSYGYTF
TRBJ2-7 | - | TRBV29-1 | 15 | TGCAGCGTTGAAATCCCCCAGGGGGGAACCTACGAGCAGTACTTC | CSVEIPQGGTYEQYF
TRBJ2-1 | TRBD2 | TRBV7-8 | 17 | TGTGCCAGCAGCCTTCGTACTCCGGGACTAGGGATCAATGAGCAGTTCTTC | CASSLRTPGLGINEQFF
TRBJ1-2 | TRBD1 | TRBV19 | 15 | TGTGCCAGTACTCCGGGACAGACGTTAAACTATGGCTACACCTTC | CASTPGQTLNYGYTF
TRBJ2-3 | - | TRBV5-8 | 15 | TGTGCCAGCAGCTTGGAGGGAAGGACAGCAGATACGCAGTATTTT | CASSLEGRTADTQYF
TRBJ1-2 | - | TRBV6-5 | 15 | TGTGCCAGCAGTTCCTTGTCCCGCGGGGGCTATGGCTACACCTTC | CASSSLSRGGYGYTF
TRBJ2-2 | TRBD2 | TRBV29-1 | 15 | TGCAGCGTTGACGGCGGGAGGGCCAACACCGGGGAGCTGTTTTTT | CSVDGGRANTGELFF